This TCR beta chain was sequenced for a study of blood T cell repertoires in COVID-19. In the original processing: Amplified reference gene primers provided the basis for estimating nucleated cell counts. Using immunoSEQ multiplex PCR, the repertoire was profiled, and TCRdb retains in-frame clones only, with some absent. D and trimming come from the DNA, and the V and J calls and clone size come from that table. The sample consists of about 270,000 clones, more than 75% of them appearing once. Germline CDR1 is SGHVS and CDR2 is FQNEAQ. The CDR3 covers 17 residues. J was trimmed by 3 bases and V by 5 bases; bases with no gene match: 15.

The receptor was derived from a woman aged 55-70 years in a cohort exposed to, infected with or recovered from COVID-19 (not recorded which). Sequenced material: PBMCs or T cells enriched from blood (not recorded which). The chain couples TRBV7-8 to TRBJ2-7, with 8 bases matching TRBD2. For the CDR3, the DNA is TGTGCCAGCAGCCCGCTCCTCGGGGGGGAGGGTGACTACGAGCAGTACTTC. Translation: CASSPLLGGEGDYEQYF.